This passage covers 10 T cell receptor beta chains from one sample sequenced in a study of shared clonotypes between healthy human individuals (TCRdb year 2020). Library generation was performed with the immunoSEQ multiplex PCR assay. In its TCRdb copy, this immuneACCESS table keeps in-frame sequences only and misses some clones. Where compared with another copy, unresolved V genes explain less than half of these, and the others have no known cause. The table for this sample lists approximately 740,000 clones; approximately 74% of them were counted only once. The ten largest clones add up to approximately 1.7% of the sample. The sequenced material came from memory CD4+ T cells sorted from blood. The label giving this sample's cell subset or site can be read as: CD45RA-negative fraction. The receptors stem from a woman aged 30 to 39 in good health.

This clone showed up just a few times. This same CDR3 is encoded by further DNA sequences in the sample. The J gene is TRBJ1-4, the V gene TRBV15; 10 bases fit TRBD1. The CDR3 is made up of 14 amino acids. Unmatched junction bases numbered 5, after V lost 8 bases and J lost 5 bases. Germline V gives CDR1 LNHNV, CDR2 YYDKDF (reference sequence). For the CDR3, the DNA is TGTGCCACCGCCCGGGGACAGGGGAATGAAAAACTGTTTTTT. Amino acids: CATARGQGNEKLFF. Together with reference TRBV15 and TRBJ1-4, the CDR3 gives the full variable domain: DAMVIQNPRYQVTQFGKPVTLSCSQTLNHNVMYWYQQKSSQAPKLLFHYYDKDFNNEADTPDNFQSRRPNTSFCFLDIRSPGLGDTAMYLCATARGQGNEKLFFGSGTQLSVL.

The genes are TRBV7-2 and TRBJ2-3, with D perhaps assigned TRBD1 or TRBD2 (5 bases each). The CDR3 covers 14 residues. Germline CDR1 is SGHTA and CDR2 is FQGNSA. V was trimmed by 5 bases and J by 6 bases, leaving 15 bases between them. The chain's CDR3 is CASSTGALADTQYF. The CDR3 DNA is TGTGCCAGCAGCACCGGGGCGTTGGCGGATACGCAGTATTTT.

The chain has TRBV19 and TRBJ2-1, with D tentatively TRBD2 (6 bases). Trimming took off 0 bases at V and 6 bases at J, with 12 bases between the two ends. Germline V gene sequence: CDR1 LNHDA, CDR2 SQIVND (reference sequence). The CDR3 has 15 amino acids. For the CDR3, the DNA is TGTGCCAGTAGTATAGAGGGAGGACCGGTCAATGAGCAGTTCTTC. This gives the protein CASSIEGGPVNEQFF. Full variable domain (missing parts from reference TRBV19 and TRBJ2-1): DGGITQSPKYLFRKEGQNVTLSCEQNLNHDAMYWYRQDPGQGLRLIYYSQIVNDFQKGDIAEGYSVSREKKESFPLTVTSAQKNPTAFYLCASSIEGGPVNEQFFGPGTRLTVL.

This chain uses TRBV7-9 with TRBJ2-7; TRBD2 might be the D (6 bases). V dropped 4 bases and J dropped 5 bases, with 15 bases sitting between them. Germline V lookup: CDR1 SEHNR, CDR2 FQNEAQ (reference sequence). The CDR3 length is 14 residues. The CDR3 region has the DNA TGTGCCAGCAGCTGGGCCGGGACTGACGACGAGCAGTACTTC. Its protein product is CASSWAGTDDEQYF.

This clone occurred a few times. This chain connects TRBV10-3 to TRBJ2-4; D is possibly TRBD1 or TRBD2 (6 bases each). The CDR3 is made up of 15 amino acids. Trimming took off 3 bases at V and 6 bases at J, with 15 bases between the two ends. Germline V gives CDR1 ENHRY, CDR2 SYGVKD. CDR3 in DNA: TGTGCCATCAGTGAAACCGGGGGCGATGTAAACATTCAGTACTTC. Protein sequence: CAISETGGDVNIQYF.

V usage is TRBV23-1 and J usage is TRBJ2-3; tentative D call: TRBD1 (5 bases). TRBV23-1 is an open reading frame whose function is uncertain. The CDR3 runs to 23 residues. Trimming removed 0 bases from V and 2 bases from J, with 33 bases in between. This CDR3 reads CASSQSCPQGRFHYISYTDTQYF. The CDR3 DNA is TGCGCCAGCAGTCAATCGTGCCCCCAGGGTCGGTTCCACTACATATCTTACACAGATACGCAGTATTTT.

This clone has more than one count but fewer than ten. The chain combines TRBV4-2 with TRBJ2-3, with 8 bases fitting TRBD2. The CDR3 contains 16 residues. Trimming cost V 1 base and J 3 bases; bases outside gene matches: 6. Looked up from germline, CDR1 is LGHNA and CDR2 is YNFKEQ. CDR3 in amino acids: CASSQAGGAQTDTQYF. The CDR3 coding sequence is TGTGCCAGCAGCCAAGCGGGGGGGGCCCAGACAGATACGCAGTATTTT.

This clone occurred a few times. The chain joins TRBV5-1 to TRBJ1-1; D not resolved. V lost 0 bases to trimming and J lost 5 bases, with 11 bases between them. The germline V gene encodes CDR1 SGHRS and CDR2 YFSETQ. The CDR3 extends over 14 amino acids. The CDR3 is CASSLDGLRTEAFF. CDR3 DNA: TGCGCCAGCAGCTTGGACGGCCTGAGAACTGAAGCTTTCTTT.

This clone was detected only a few times. The genes are TRBV28 and TRBJ2-5; D not resolved. CDR1 is MDHEN, CDR2 SYDVKM, per germline. The CDR3 covers 11 residues. V lost 5 bases to trimming and J lost 5 bases, with 6 bases between them. The CDR3 DNA is TGTGCCAGCAGTGAGTATGAGACCCAGTACTTC. Translation: CASSEYETQYF. Using reference TRBV28 and TRBJ2-5 for the parts outside the CDR3, the full variable domain is DVKVTQSSRYLVKRTGEKVFLECVQDMDHENMFWYRQDPGLGLRLIYFSYDVKMKEKGDIPEGYSVSREKKERFSLILESASTNQTSMYLCASSEYETQYFGPGTRLLVL.

The chain recombines TRBV28 with TRBJ2-5; D is perhaps TRBD1 (6 bases). The CDR3 is 17 residues long. V was trimmed by 2 bases and J by 4 bases, leaving 20 bases between them. Germline lookup yields CDR1 MDHEN and CDR2 SYDVKM. The CDR3 coding sequence is TGTGCCAGCAGTTTAATAGGAAGGGGGAGCTTGGGAGAGACCCAGTACTTC. Its protein product is CASSLIGRGSLGETQYF.